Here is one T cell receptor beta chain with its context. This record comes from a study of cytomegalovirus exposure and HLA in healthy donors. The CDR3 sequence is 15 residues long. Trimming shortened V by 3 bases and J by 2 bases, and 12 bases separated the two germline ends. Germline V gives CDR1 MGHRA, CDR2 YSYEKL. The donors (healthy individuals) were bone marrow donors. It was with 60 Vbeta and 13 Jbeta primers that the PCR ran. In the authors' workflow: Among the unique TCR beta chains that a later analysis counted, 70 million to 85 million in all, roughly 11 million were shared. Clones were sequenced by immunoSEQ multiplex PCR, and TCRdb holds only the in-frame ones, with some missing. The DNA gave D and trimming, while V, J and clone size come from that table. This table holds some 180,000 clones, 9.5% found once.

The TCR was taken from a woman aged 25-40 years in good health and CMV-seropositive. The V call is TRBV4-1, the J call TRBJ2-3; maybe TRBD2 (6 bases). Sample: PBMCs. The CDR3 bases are TGCGCCAGCAGCCAGCGGGGTCTCTACACAGATACGCAGTATTTT. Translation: CASSQRGLYTDTQYF.